The 32 T cell receptor beta chains below come from one sample, sequenced in a study of blood T cells in healthy people across ages. Then a second PCR, running roughly 6 to 12 cycles, was carried out with a sample-barcoded 5' primer and a J-beta primer mix. TCRdb reprocessed the 5' RACE reads via MiXCR and lists one record per CDR3 protein. Among fewer than 2,000,000 distinct CDR3 sequences, 35% to 50% were seen once, and the ten largest hold 23%. Sample: blood. The receptors here all came from a human donor in good health.

The table lists this clonotype with many counts. The chain uses TRBV7-9 and TRBJ2-3; 9 nucleotides match TRBD1. Germline CDR1 SEHNR, CDR2 FQNEAQ (reference sequence). V gave up 4 bases and J gave up 3 bases; unmatched junction bases: 5. The CDR3 contains 15 residues. In nucleotides, the CDR3 is TGTGCCAGCAGCTACGGACAGGGGAGAACAGATACGCAGTATTTT. This gives the protein CASSYGQGRTDTQYF.

This clonotype was observed a few times. The chain combines TRBV7-9 with TRBJ1-3; tentative D call: TRBD1 (5 bases). V lost 1 base to trimming and J lost 2 bases, with 6 bases between them. Per the germline V gene, CDR1 is SEHNR and CDR2 is FQNEAQ (reference sequence). The CDR3 extends over 14 amino acids. The CDR3 sequence is CASSLVGAGNTIYF. The CDR3 coding sequence is TGTGCCAGCAGCTTAGTAGGGGCTGGAAACACCATATATTTT.

J is TRBJ2-2 and V is TRBV7-2; possible D gene TRBD2, 5 bases. The CDR3 length is 14 residues. Looked up from germline, CDR1 is SGHTA and CDR2 is FQGNSA. Trimming pared 4 bases from V and 8 bases from J, leaving 14 bases between. The CDR3 loop is CASSSSRATGELFF. The CDR3 DNA follows: TGTGCCAGCAGCTCATCGCGGGCAACAGGGGAGCTGTTTTTT.

This clonotype was observed a handful of times. The chain uses TRBV7-9 and TRBJ1-1, with D tentatively TRBD1 (6 bases). The CDR3 contains 15 residues. The germline CDR1 and CDR2 sequences are SEHNR and FQNEAQ (reference sequence). Trimming pared 5 bases from V and 1 base from J, leaving 14 bases between. The CDR3 coding sequence is TGTGCCAGCAGCCCGATGGAGGGGGAGAACACTGAAGCTTTCTTT. It encodes CASSPMEGENTEAFF.

V gene TRBV5-1 combines with J gene TRBJ2-6, with 10 bases fitting TRBD1. The V gene's germline CDR1 is SGHRS and CDR2 YFSETQ. V shed 3 bases and J 0 bases; nucleotides not matched to a gene: 6. This CDR3 is built from 18 residues. The CDR3 loop is CASSSDRGLSSGANVLTF. CDR3 in DNA: TGCGCCAGCAGCTCCGACAGGGGGCTTAGCTCTGGGGCCAACGTCCTGACTTTC.

This clonotype occurred a few times. The chain links TRBV29-1 to TRBJ2-4; D possibly corresponds to TRBD1 (6 bases). The CDR3 has 18 residues. V shed 0 bases and J shed 0 bases, with 18 bases lying between them. CDR1 is SQVTM, CDR2 ANQGSEA, per germline. The CDR3 DNA reads as TGCAGCGTTGAAGATCGGAGGTGGGGGCTCGAAGCCAAAAACATTCAGTACTTC. It translates to CSVEDRRWGLEAKNIQYF.

The J gene is TRBJ1-3, the V gene TRBV28, with D uncertain. Trimming pared 4 bases from V and 5 bases from J, leaving 6 bases between. The germline CDR1 and CDR2 sequences are MDHEN and SYDVKM. The CDR3 runs to 12 residues. CDR3: CASSWQRNTIYF. In DNA form, the CDR3 reads TGTGCCAGCAGTTGGCAGCGAAACACCATATATTTT.

The DNA for the CDR3 is TGTGCCAGCACCCTGGGGGGGATCGGGGAGACCCAGTACTTC. Protein: CASTLGGIGETQYF. The chain combines TRBV12-3 or TRBV12-4 with TRBJ2-7, with 7 bases fitting TRBD2. TRBJ2-5 matches the DNA end more closely, so the J call is doubtful. The CDR3 is made up of 14 amino acids.

This clonotype was recorded a few times. Its ends do not fully match the called genes, so a read error is possible. V gene TRBV7-8 combines with J gene TRBJ2-1; D gene ambiguous. The germline gives CDR1 SGHVS, CDR2 FQNEAQ. The CDR3 runs 14 residues. CDR3 sequence reads: CASSLATAYNEQFF. CDR3 DNA: TGCGCCAGCAGCTTGGCCACGGCTTACAATGAGCAGTTCTTC. Full variable domain (missing parts from reference TRBV7-8 and TRBJ2-1): GAGVSQSPRYKVAKRGQDVALRCDPISGHVSLFWYQQALGQGPEFLTYFQNEAQLDKSGLPSDRFFAERPEGSVSTLKIQRTQQEDSAVYLCASSLATAYNEQFFGPGTRLTVL.

This clonotype turned up a few times. The chain is built from TRBV20-1 and TRBJ1-2; D possibly corresponds to TRBD1 (5 bases). CDR1 is DFQATT, CDR2 SNEGSKA, per germline (reference sequence). The CDR3 runs 12 residues. The V end was cut by 3 bases, the J end by 5 bases, with 10 bases between. CDR3 bases: TGCAGTGCTAGCGGGGGGGTGTATGGCTACACCTTC. It codes for CSASGGVYGYTF.

In this sample, this clonotype turned up a few times. The chain combines TRBV25-1 with TRBJ2-5, with D perhaps matching TRBD2 (6 bases). Germline loops: CDR1 MGHDK, CDR2 SYGVNS. V was cut by 7 bases and J by 3 bases, with 15 bases left in between. The CDR3 contains 14 residues. This chain's CDR3 is CASTYGTWEETQYF. DNA for the CDR3: TGTGCCAGCACCTACGGGACTTGGGAAGAGACCCAGTACTTC.

This clonotype came up a few times. The chain employs TRBV4-3 and TRBJ1-2, with a weak D call TRBD1 (5 bases). The V end lost 0 bases, the J end lost 5 bases, and 10 bases lay between the germline ends. Germline V gives CDR1 LGHNA, CDR2 YSLEER. The CDR3 is 14 amino acids. This chain's CDR3 is CASSQEVAGYGYTF. The CDR3 DNA reads as TGCGCCAGCAGCCAAGAGGTCGCAGGGTATGGCTACACCTTC.

This clonotype was counted only a few times. The CDR3 here is CASSLFPPRGALSGANVLTF. In DNA form, the CDR3 reads TGTGCCAGCAGCTTATTCCCTCCCAGGGGAGCGCTCTCTGGGGCCAACGTCCTGACTTTC. This chain connects TRBV7-3 to TRBJ2-6; possibly TRBD1 for D (6 bases). Germline V gene sequence: CDR1 SGHTA, CDR2 FQGTGA. The CDR3 extends over 20 amino acids. The V and J ends lost 2 bases and 0 bases respectively, with 20 bases between them.

The rearrangement uses TRBV6-2 or TRBV6-3 and TRBJ2-4; D call uncertain. TRBJ2-7 explains the end of the DNA better; the J call may be wrong. The germline V gene encodes CDR1 MNHEY and CDR2 SVGEGT. This CDR3 has 16 residues. Written as DNA, the CDR3 is TGTGCCAGCAGTTACTCCCCCACGGGTAGCACCTACGAGCAGTACTTC. It specifies CASSYSPTGSTYEQYF.

The DNA for the CDR3 is TGCAGTGCTAGGAGGACGCAGACAGGCACAGATACGCAGTATTTT. It codes for CSARRTQTGTDTQYF. The chain employs TRBV20-1 and TRBJ2-3, with D tentatively TRBD1 (5 bases). Germline CDR1 and CDR2: DFQATT and SNEGSKA (reference sequence). The CDR3 contains 15 residues. The V and J ends lost 3 bases and 1 base respectively, with 14 bases between them.

This clonotype was seen a single time. Its ends do not fully match the called genes, so a read error is possible. The V and J genes are TRBV20-1 and TRBJ1-5, with a tentative D call TRBD1 (5 bases). Germline V lookup: CDR1 DFQATT, CDR2 SNEGSKA (reference sequence). This CDR3 is 15 amino acids long. The CDR3 coding sequence is TGCAGTGATAGAAGTCGGGCAGGGCTCAATCAGCCCCAGCATTTT. Translated: CSDRSRAGLNQPQHF.

There are a few counts of this clonotype. V usage is TRBV5-1 and J usage is TRBJ2-1, with 11 bases lining up with TRBD1. Germline-derived CDR1 and CDR2 are SGHRS and YFSETQ. There are 14 residues in the CDR3. Losses at the gene ends were 5 bases for V and 9 bases for J; bases not matched to a gene: 7. The CDR3 loop reads CASSGTGGGFEQFF. In nucleotides, the CDR3 is TGCGCCAGCAGTGGGACAGGGGGAGGATTTGAGCAGTTCTTC. Supplemented by reference TRBV5-1 and TRBJ2-1, the full variable domain reads KAGVTQTPRYLIKTRGQQVTLSCSPISGHRSVSWYQQTPGQGLQFLFEYFSETQRNKGNFPGRFSGRQFSNSRSEMNVSTLELGDSALYLCASSGTGGGFEQFFGPGTRLTVL.

The chain links TRBV11-2 to TRBJ2-3; D might be TRBD1 (6 bases). This CDR3 has 19 amino acids. V was cut by 5 bases and J by 3 bases, with 27 bases left in between. Germline V lookup: CDR1 SGHAT, CDR2 FQNNGV. For the CDR3, the DNA is TGTGCCAGCAGCGGACCCCGGGACACCGTCAAGACCTTTACAGATACGCAGTATTTT. The encoded protein is CASSGPRDTVKTFTDTQYF.

The rearrangement links TRBV5-6 to TRBJ1-1; 12 nucleotides line up with TRBD1. The germline gives CDR1 SGHDT, CDR2 YYEEEE. After removal of 5 bases from V and 5 bases from J, the junction contained 13 bases not matched to a gene. The CDR3 totals 17 residues. CDR3 sequence (DNA): TGTGCCAGCAGAGATTTCCGGGACAGGGGGCTTTATACTGAAGCTTTCTTT. Translation gives CASRDFRDRGLYTEAFF.

The V and J genes are TRBV7-2 and TRBJ1-2; D gene ambiguous. The CDR3 spans 15 residues. The ends were cut back, 2 bases at V and 6 bases at J, with 16 bases in the middle. Germline V lookup: CDR1 SGHTA, CDR2 FQGNSA. CDR3 sequence reads: CASSLLALGSDGYTF. The CDR3 bases are TGTGCCAGCAGCTTATTAGCCTTAGGGTCCGATGGCTACACCTTC.

This chain connects TRBV24-1 to TRBJ2-2; D gene uncertain. Germline CDR1 reads KGHDR; CDR2 reads SFDVKD. CDR3 length: 16 amino acids. V lost 3 bases and J lost 2, with 12 bases in between. In nucleotides, the CDR3 is TGTGCCACCAGTGATCGTGAGGATATCAACACCGGGGAGCTGTTTTTT. Protein product: CATSDREDINTGELFF.

V gene TRBV10-3 combines with J gene TRBJ2-3; the D gene is possibly TRBD2 (6 bases). The CDR3 has 13 residues. Germline-derived CDR1 and CDR2 are ENHRY and SYGVKD. Trimming stripped 11 bases from V and 6 bases from J, with 18 bases between. The CDR3 reads CASGIGTEDTQYF. The DNA of the CDR3 is TGTGCCTCGGGAATTGGGACTGAGGATACGCAGTATTTT.

This clonotype was seen more than once but under ten times. V usage is TRBV11-2 and J usage is TRBJ2-1, with D possibly being TRBD2 (5 bases). The V end was cut by 5 bases, the J end by 0 bases, with 8 bases between. The CDR3 sequence is 14 residues long. Germline loops: CDR1 SGHAT, CDR2 FQNNGV. In DNA, the CDR3 is TGTGCCAGCAGCATGAGCGGCTCCTACAATGAGCAGTTCTTC. This encodes CASSMSGSYNEQFF.

V is TRBV10-3 and J is TRBJ2-1, with 10 positions matching TRBD2. Near its end, the DNA agrees better with TRBJ2-7, so the J call may be wrong. The germline V gene encodes CDR1 ENHRY and CDR2 SYGVKD. This CDR3 contains 15 residues. CDR3 sequence reads: CAISDLAGDYNEQYF. The CDR3 nucleotides are TGTGCCATCAGTGACCTAGCGGGGGACTACAATGAGCAGTACTTC.

This clonotype was observed a few times. The rearrangement uses TRBV27 and TRBJ2-1; the match to TRBD1 covers 8 bases. With 0 bases clipped from V and 6 bases from J, the junction kept 4 bases outside the gene matches. Germline loops: CDR1 MNHEY, CDR2 SMNVEV (reference sequence). The CDR3 has 15 residues. CDR3 sequence: CASSLSDRAFNEQFF. CDR3 nucleotide sequence: TGTGCCAGCAGTTTATCGGACAGGGCCTTCAATGAGCAGTTCTTC.

This clonotype has just a few counts. V usage is TRBV5-1 and J usage is TRBJ2-4, with 8 bases fitting TRBD2. Near its end, the DNA agrees better with TRBJ2-7, so the J call may be wrong. CDR1 is SGHRS, CDR2 YFSETQ, per germline. This CDR3 spans 15 amino acids. CDR3 DNA: TGCGCCAGCAGCTTGAACGGGGGGGCCGCGTACGAGCAGTACTTC. Protein product: CASSLNGGAAYEQYF.

This clonotype came up many times. This chain uses TRBV5-1 with TRBJ2-7; tentative D call: TRBD1 (5 bases). The CDR3 is 14 amino acids. V was cut by 1 base and J by 5 bases, with 13 bases left in between. Germline V gene lookup returns CDR1 SGHRS and CDR2 YFSETQ. The CDR3 nucleotides are TGCGCCAGCAGCTTGAGCCAGGGTTTCGACGAGCAGTACTTC. This gives the protein CASSLSQGFDEQYF.

The rearrangement links TRBV2 to TRBJ1-2, with 7 bases lining up with TRBD1. The length of the CDR3 is 13 residues. V trimming: 8 bases; J trimming: 3 bases; junction bases outside the gene matches: 6. CDR1 and CDR2 from the germline V gene are SNHLY and FYNNEI. The CDR3 loop reads CASLSGTDYGYTF. For the CDR3, the DNA is TGTGCCAGCCTCTCCGGGACAGACTATGGCTACACCTTC.

This clonotype was seen only a few times. V gene TRBV20-1 combines with J gene TRBJ2-1, with TRBD1 matching 10 bases. This CDR3 is 14 amino acids long. J lost 5 bases, V lost 5 bases, and 6 bases had no gene match. Germline V gene data show CDR1 as DFQATT and CDR2 as SNEGSKA (reference sequence). CDR3 sequence: CSARPGTGDNEQFF. In nucleotides, the CDR3 is TGCAGTGCTCGTCCCGGGACAGGGGACAATGAGCAGTTCTTC.

The V gene is TRBV28, the J gene TRBJ1-5; 9 positions agree with TRBD1. The V and J ends lost 4 bases and 6 bases, in that order; junction bases with no gene match: 7. The length of the CDR3 is 15 residues. The germline gives CDR1 MDHEN, CDR2 SYDVKM. The CDR3 sequence is CASSSPGQGGQPQHF. The DNA for the CDR3 is TGTGCCAGCAGTTCACCGGGACAGGGCGGTCAGCCCCAGCATTTT. Variable domain in full (rest from reference TRBV28 and TRBJ1-5): DVKVTQSSRYLVKRTGEKVFLECVQDMDHENMFWYRQDPGLGLRLIYFSYDVKMKEKGDIPEGYSVSREKKERFSLILESASTNQTSMYLCASSSPGQGGQPQHFGDGTRLSIL.

J is TRBJ1-1 and V is TRBV6-2 or TRBV6-3; D is unclear. Trimming cost V 6 bases and J 0 bases, with 11 bases left between them. Germline V CDR1 and CDR2: MNHEY, SVGEGT. This CDR3 spans 14 amino acids. CDR3 coding DNA: TGTGCCAGCAGCCAGACTAACATGAACACTGAAGCTTTCTTT. Protein sequence: CASSQTNMNTEAFF.

The chain is built from TRBV7-2 and TRBJ2-3; 7 bases map to TRBD2. Germline V lookup: CDR1 SGHTA, CDR2 FQGNSA. V trimming: 9 bases; J trimming: 4 bases; junction bases outside the gene matches: 10. The CDR3 consists of 14 residues. The CDR3 bases are TGTGCCAGTGAGCGGGGAGGCCTATCAGATACGCAGTATTTT. It yields the protein CASERGGLSDTQYF.